Sequencing of this T cell receptor beta chain was carried out in a study of T cell responses to AZD1222 COVID-19 vaccine. Study-wide results and limits: Among AZD1222 vaccinees, only six were seropositive at baseline. Spike was spanned by vaccine-associated CD4 TCRs, which were dominant at 160-218 and 743-854. Unmutated regions of variants are reportedly targeted by nearly half of spike-specific TCRs. Two AZD1222 administrations were followed by greater Spike-specific TCR breadth and depth.

There are 12 residues in the CDR3. V lost 7 bases to trimming and J lost 3 bases, with 6 bases between them. Germline CDR1 and CDR2: SNHLY and FYNNEI. On this clone: As yet, its antigen is unknown.

TCRdb's copy holds only in-frame clones and misses some; the assay was immunoSEQ multiplex PCR. The table records roughly 79,000 clones, 90% to 95% of them present only once. This TCR came from an adult in good health. The material was peripheral blood, obtained on day 0 of MenACWY control vaccination. The chain is built from TRBV2 and TRBJ1-4; D not resolved. CDR3 in amino acids: CASTGANEKLFF. The CDR3 DNA is TGTGCCAGCACTGGGGCTAATGAAAAACTGTTTTTT.